This paragraph covers one T cell receptor beta chain sequence. This sample is drawn from a study of blood T cell repertoires in COVID-19. Sequencing was performed with immunoSEQ multiplex PCR; in TCRdb, only in-frame clones are kept and a portion is missing. Of under 150,000 clones in the sample, around 89% were seen once. The CDR3 spans 14 residues. Germline values: CDR1 LNHDA, CDR2 SQIVND (reference sequence). Trimming removed 6 bases from V and 9 bases from J, with 18 bases in between. This clonotype was obtained from a woman aged 25 to 39 with acute COVID-19. Sequenced input: PBMCs or T cells enriched from blood (not recorded which). This chain uses TRBV19 with TRBJ2-1; a possible D gene is TRBD2 (6 bases). CDR3 sequence reads: CASRRTTLVPEQFF. The DNA of the CDR3 is TGTGCCAGTAGGAGGACTACGCTCGTTCCTGAGCAGTTCTTC.